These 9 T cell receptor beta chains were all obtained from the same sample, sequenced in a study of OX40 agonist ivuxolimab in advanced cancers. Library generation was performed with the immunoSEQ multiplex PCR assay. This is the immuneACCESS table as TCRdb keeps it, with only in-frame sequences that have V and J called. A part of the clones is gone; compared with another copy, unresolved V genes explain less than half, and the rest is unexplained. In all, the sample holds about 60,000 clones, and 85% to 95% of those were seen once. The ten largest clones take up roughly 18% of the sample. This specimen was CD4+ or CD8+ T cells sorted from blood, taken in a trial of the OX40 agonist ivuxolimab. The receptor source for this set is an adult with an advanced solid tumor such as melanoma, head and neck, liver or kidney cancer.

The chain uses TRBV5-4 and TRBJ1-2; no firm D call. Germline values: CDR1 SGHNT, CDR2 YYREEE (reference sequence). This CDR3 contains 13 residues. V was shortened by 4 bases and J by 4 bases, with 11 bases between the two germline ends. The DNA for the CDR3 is TGTGCCAGCAGCCGTACAGAAACCTATGGCTACACCTTC. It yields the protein CASSRTETYGYTF.

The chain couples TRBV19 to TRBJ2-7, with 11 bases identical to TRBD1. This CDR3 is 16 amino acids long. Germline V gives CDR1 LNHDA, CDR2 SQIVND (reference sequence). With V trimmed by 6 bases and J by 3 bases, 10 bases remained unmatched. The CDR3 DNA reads TGTGCCAGTAGCCCGGACAGGGGGCTTATGCACTACGAGCAGTACTTC. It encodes CASSPDRGLMHYEQYF.

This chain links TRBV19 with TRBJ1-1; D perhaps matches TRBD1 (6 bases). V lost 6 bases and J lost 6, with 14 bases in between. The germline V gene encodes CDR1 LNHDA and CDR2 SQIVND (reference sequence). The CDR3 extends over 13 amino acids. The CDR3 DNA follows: TGTGCCAGTAGCCTCACAGGGACCGCTGAAGCTTTCTTT. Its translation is CASSLTGTAEAFF.

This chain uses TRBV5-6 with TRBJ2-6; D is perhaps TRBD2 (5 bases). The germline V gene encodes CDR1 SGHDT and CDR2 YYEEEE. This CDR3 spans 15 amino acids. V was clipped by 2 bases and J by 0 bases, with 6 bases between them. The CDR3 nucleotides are TGTGCCAGCAGCTTAACTAGCTCTGGGGCCAACGTCCTGACTTTC. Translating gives CASSLTSSGANVLTF. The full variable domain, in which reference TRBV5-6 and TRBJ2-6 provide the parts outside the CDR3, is DAGVTQSPTHLIKTRGQQVTLRCSPKSGHDTVSWYQQALGQGPQFIFQYYEEEERQRGNFPDRFSGHQFPNYSSELNVNALLLGDSALYLCASSLTSSGANVLTFGAGSRLTVL.

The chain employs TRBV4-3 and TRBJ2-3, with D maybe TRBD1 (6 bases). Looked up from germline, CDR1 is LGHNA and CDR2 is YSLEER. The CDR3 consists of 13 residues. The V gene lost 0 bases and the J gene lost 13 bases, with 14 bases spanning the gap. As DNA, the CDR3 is TGCGCCAGCAGCCAAGATCTAACAGGGCATAAGTATTTT. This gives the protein CASSQDLTGHKYF.

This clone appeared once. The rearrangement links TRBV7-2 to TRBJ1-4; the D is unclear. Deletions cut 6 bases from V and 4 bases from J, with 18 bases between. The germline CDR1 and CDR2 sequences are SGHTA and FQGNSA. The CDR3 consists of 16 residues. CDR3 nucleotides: TGTGCCAGCAGTCCGGGCCGACTATCCCATAATGAAAAACTGTTTTTT. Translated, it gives CASSPGRLSHNEKLFF.

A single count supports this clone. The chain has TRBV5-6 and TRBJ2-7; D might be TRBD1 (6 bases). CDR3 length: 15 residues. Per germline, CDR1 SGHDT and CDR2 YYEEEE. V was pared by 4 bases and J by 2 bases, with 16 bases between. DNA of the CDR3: TGTGCCAGCAGCGGTGGACAGCGACCACCCTACGAGCAGTACTTC. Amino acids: CASSGGQRPPYEQYF.

The CDR3 DNA sequence: TGTGCCAGCAGCTTCAACAGGGGGGCGGGGACTGAAGCTTTCTTT. Its protein is CASSFNRGAGTEAFF. V usage is TRBV11-2 and J usage is TRBJ1-1, with 8 bases that match TRBD1. V trimming: 3 bases; J trimming: 5 bases; junction bases outside the gene matches: 8. Germline CDR1 is SGHAT and CDR2 is FQNNGV. The CDR3 has 15 amino acids.

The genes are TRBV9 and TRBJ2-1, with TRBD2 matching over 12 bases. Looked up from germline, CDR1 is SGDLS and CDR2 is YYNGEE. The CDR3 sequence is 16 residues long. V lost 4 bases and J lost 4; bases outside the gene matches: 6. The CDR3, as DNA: TGTGCCAGCAGCTCCCCGGGACTAGCGGGTTACAATGAGCAGTTCTTC. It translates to CASSSPGLAGYNEQFF.